A single sample is the source of the 5 T cell receptor beta chains below, sequenced in a study of OX40 agonist ivuxolimab in advanced cancers. The table came from immunoSEQ multiplex PCR; TCRdb's copy has only in-frame clones and leaves some out. The repertoire consists of some 70,000 clones, with 84% occurring once and the leading ten covering around 2.4%. Sequences were derived from CD4+ or CD8+ T cells sorted from blood, sampled in a trial of the OX40 agonist ivuxolimab. These receptors all stem from an adult with an advanced solid tumor such as melanoma, head and neck, liver or kidney cancer.

This clone was seen once. The J gene is TRBJ2-5, the V gene TRBV29-1; 13 bases match TRBD2. Germline trimming cut 6 bases from V and 1 base from J; bases unmatched to any gene: 5. The germline V gene encodes CDR1 SQVTM and CDR2 ANQGSEA. The CDR3 contains 15 residues. DNA of the CDR3: TGCAGCGTAGTGGGACTAGCGGGGTCCCAAGAGACCCAGTACTTC. Translating it yields CSVVGLAGSQETQYF. The whole variable domain, remainder taken from reference TRBV29-1 and TRBJ2-5, is SAVISQKPSRDICQRGTSLTIQCQVDSQVTMMFWYRQQPGQSLTLIATANQGSEATYESGFVIDKFPISRPNLTFSTLTVSNMSPEDSSIYLCSVVGLAGSQETQYFGPGTRLLVL.

The chain carries TRBV18 and TRBJ1-5; D gene ambiguous. This CDR3 has 15 amino acids. Trimming left V 0 bases short and J 0 bases short, with 6 bases between. Germline CDR1 KGHSH, CDR2 LQKENI. The DNA of the CDR3 is TGTGCCAGCTCACCACCGGGGATTAGCAATCAGCCCCAGCATTTT. This gives the protein CASSPPGISNQPQHF.

The rearrangement joins TRBV19 to TRBJ2-1; the D call may be TRBD1 or TRBD2 (5 bases each). Trimming cost V 3 bases and J 14 bases, with 17 bases left between them. CDR1 is LNHDA, CDR2 SQIVND, per germline (reference sequence). The CDR3 is 13 amino acids. The CDR3 coding sequence is TGTGCCAGTAGTATTGGGTGGCCAGGGAGTAAGTTCTTC. Amino acids: CASSIGWPGSKFF. Based on the CDR3 plus reference TRBV19 and TRBJ2-1, the full variable domain is DGGITQSPKYLFRKEGQNVTLSCEQNLNHDAMYWYRQDPGQGLRLIYYSQIVNDFQKGDIAEGYSVSREKKESFPLTVTSAQKNPTAFYLCASSIGWPGSKFFGPGTRLTVL.

The chain employs TRBV18 and TRBJ2-1, with a weak D call TRBD1 (5 bases). The CDR3 loop spans 14 amino acids. The V end was cut by 0 bases, the J end by 8 bases, with 11 bases between. CDR1 and CDR2 (germline): KGHSH, LQKENI. CDR3 sequence: CASSPPAGQHEQFF. The CDR3 bases are TGTGCCAGCTCACCACCGGCAGGGCAGCATGAGCAGTTCTTC.

The chain couples TRBV7-2 to TRBJ2-7; D may be TRBD2 (6 bases). Germline V gives CDR1 SGHTA, CDR2 FQGNSA. The CDR3 consists of 14 residues. Trimming shortened V by 5 bases and J by 4 bases, and 15 bases separated the two germline ends. The CDR3 region is CASSPYDRGYEQYF. CDR3 sequence (DNA): TGTGCCAGCAGCCCGTACGACCGGGGGTACGAGCAGTACTTC. The full variable domain, in which reference TRBV7-2 and TRBJ2-7 provide the parts outside the CDR3, is GAGVSQSPSNKVTEKGKDVELRCDPISGHTALYWYRQSLGQGLEFLIYFQGNSAPDKSGLPSDRFSAERTGGSVSTLTIQRTQQEDSAVYLCASSPYDRGYEQYFGPGTRLTVT.